The 27 T cell receptor beta chains below were found in one sample sequenced in a study of graft-versus-host responses after intestinal transplantation. The protocol was immunoSEQ multiplex PCR, while the TCRdb copy is restricted to in-frame clones and leaves out a portion. The data show more than 95,000 clones, over 75% seen once. These receptors lack a known antigen. The sequencing here drew on unstimulated CD4+ T cells sorted from spleen or lymph node cells, taken before intestinal transplant. These receptors were obtained from a human donor who received an intestinal transplant.

This chain connects TRBV27 to TRBJ2-2; TRBD1 matches 12 bases. CDR1 and CDR2 from the germline V gene are MNHEY and SMNVEV (reference sequence). The CDR3 covers 17 residues. V was clipped by 6 bases and J by 1 base; unmatched bases: 6. In DNA, the CDR3 is TGTGCCAGCAGATCGGGACAGGGGGCAGGGAACACCGGGGAGCTGTTTTTT. Translation: CASRSGQGAGNTGELFF.

The chain employs TRBV2 and TRBJ2-7, with D possibly matching TRBD1 (5 bases). V lost 7 bases to trimming and J lost 2 bases, with 15 bases between them. The CDR3 is 14 amino acids. Germline V CDR1 and CDR2: SNHLY, FYNNEI. The CDR3 sequence is CASKSGHTAYEQYF. CDR3 DNA sequence: TGTGCCAGCAAATCAGGGCACACTGCCTACGAGCAGTACTTC.

V and J are TRBV5-4 and TRBJ2-5; 7 bases align to TRBD1. Germline values: CDR1 SGHNT, CDR2 YYREEE (reference sequence). Losses at the gene ends were 3 bases for V and 5 bases for J; bases not matched to a gene: 10. The CDR3 consists of 15 residues. CDR3 sequence (DNA): TGTGCCAGCAGCTCGCCAGGGGGACCGGCGGAGACCCAGTACTTC. Its translation is CASSSPGGPAETQYF.

V and J are TRBV7-3 and TRBJ2-5, with 10 positions matching TRBD2. The closer fit of TRBJ2-7 to the DNA end suggests the J call may be wrong. Per germline, CDR1 SGHTA and CDR2 FQGTGA. The CDR3 contains 15 residues. The CDR3 spells CASSLYLAGVGEQYF. The CDR3 region has the DNA TGTGCCAGCAGCTTATATCTAGCGGGAGTTGGCGAGCAGTACTTC.

The genes are TRBV5-1 and TRBJ2-1, with 7 nucleotides matching TRBD1. The V and J ends lost 4 bases and 1 base, in that order; junction bases with no gene match: 5. The CDR3 runs to 15 residues. Germline CDR1 and CDR2: SGHRS and YFSETQ. DNA for the CDR3: TGCGCCAGCAGCCAAGGACAGGTTTCCTACAATGAGCAGTTCTTC. Protein product: CASSQGQVSYNEQFF. The full variable domain, completed using reference TRBV5-1 and TRBJ2-1, is KAGVTQTPRYLIKTRGQQVTLSCSPISGHRSVSWYQQTPGQGLQFLFEYFSETQRNKGNFPGRFSGRQFSNSRSEMNVSTLELGDSALYLCASSQGQVSYNEQFFGPGTRLTVL.

The chain combines TRBV7-2 with TRBJ1-1; 7 positions match TRBD1. The CDR3 has 15 residues. Germline V lookup: CDR1 SGHTA, CDR2 FQGNSA. V shed 5 bases and J 1 base; nucleotides not matched to a gene: 7. CDR3 bases: TGTGCCAGCAGCACACCGACAGGGAGGAACACTGAAGCTTTCTTT. Its translation: CASSTPTGRNTEAFF.

The CDR3 nucleotides are TGTGCCACCAGCAGAGGATCGGGGAAGGGTGAAAAACTGTTTTTT. Translated: CATSRGSGKGEKLFF. The chain is built from TRBV15 and TRBJ1-4; D gene unclear. This CDR3 has 15 amino acids. The germline CDR1 and CDR2 sequences are LNHNV and YYDKDF (reference sequence). The V and J ends lost 1 base and 7 bases respectively, with 13 bases between them.

The CDR3 loop reads CASSAGSFYTGELFF. The CDR3 DNA reads as TGTGCCAGCAGCGCGGGCAGCTTTTACACCGGGGAGCTGTTTTTT. The J gene is TRBJ2-2, the V gene TRBV7-2; the D gene is possibly TRBD2 (5 bases). CDR1 SGHTA and CDR2 FQGNSA come from the germline V gene. The V end was cut by 5 bases, the J end by 3 bases, with 13 bases between. CDR3 size: 15 residues.

The chain joins TRBV6-5 to TRBJ2-7; 10 nucleotides line up with TRBD1. Unmatched junction bases numbered 8, after V lost 8 bases and J lost 4 bases. Germline V gene data show CDR1 as MNHEY and CDR2 as SVGAGI. This CDR3 is built from 14 residues. CDR3 loop: CASWLDRGKYEQYF. Here the CDR3 DNA reads TGTGCCAGCTGGTTGGACAGGGGGAAGTACGAGCAGTACTTC.

This chain joins TRBV7-6 and TRBJ1-2; 8 bases are a match to TRBD1. The CDR3 is made up of 13 amino acids. V was clipped by 5 bases and J by 8 bases; unmatched bases: 7. In germline, CDR1 is SGHVS, CDR2 FNYEAQ. This chain's CDR3 is CASSTRTGRGYTF. CDR3 nucleotides: TGTGCCAGCAGCACCAGGACAGGGCGCGGCTACACCTTC.

The chain couples TRBV15 to TRBJ2-7, with 7 nucleotides matching TRBD1. Per germline, CDR1 LNHNV and CDR2 YYDKDF (reference sequence). The V gene end was trimmed by 4 bases and the J gene end by 4 bases; junction bases not matched to a gene: 19. The length of the CDR3 is 18 residues. CDR3 sequence reads: CATSIDREYSLRGYEQYF. The CDR3 DNA is TGTGCCACCAGCATCGACAGGGAGTACTCCCTCCGGGGTTACGAGCAGTACTTC.

The V gene is TRBV11-2, the J gene TRBJ2-7; 7 nucleotides line up with TRBD1. The V gene's germline CDR1 is SGHAT and CDR2 FQNNGV. CDR3 length equals 14 residues. Trimming cost V 5 bases and J 6 bases; bases outside gene matches: 10. The CDR3 DNA follows: TGTGCCAGCAGCCAACGACAGGGTCGGACCGAGCAGTACTTC. Residues: CASSQRQGRTEQYF.

The genes are TRBV6-5 and TRBJ2-7; 12 bases map to TRBD2. The CDR3 is 15 amino acids. CDR1 is MNHEY and CDR2 is SVGAGI in the germline V gene. Trimming took 5 bases from V and 4 from J; bases not matched to a gene: 6. CDR3 bases: TGTGCCAGCAGTCTGACTAGCGGGAGAGGGTACGAGCAGTACTTC. Translation: CASSLTSGRGYEQYF.

V is TRBV28 and J is TRBJ2-5; 11 bases align to TRBD2. V lost 4 bases and J lost 12; bases outside the gene matches: 10. The germline V gene has CDR1 MDHEN and CDR2 SYDVKM. The length of the CDR3 is 14 residues. CDR3 region: CASSSSGRTESKYF. The CDR3 bases are TGTGCCAGCAGTTCTAGCGGGAGGACCGAGAGCAAGTACTTC.

This sequence joins TRBV5-1 and TRBJ2-4; 12 nucleotides match TRBD1. Germline trimming cut 0 bases from V and 2 bases from J; bases unmatched to any gene: 6. The CDR3 totals 18 residues. Germline V gene lookup returns CDR1 SGHRS and CDR2 YFSETQ. The CDR3 reads CASSLGPGQGASKNIQYF. CDR3 nucleotide sequence: TGCGCCAGCAGCTTGGGCCCGGGACAGGGGGCGTCCAAAAACATTCAGTACTTC.

The CDR3 sequence is CASSPGTGGQPQHF. The CDR3 DNA is TGTGCCAGCAGCCCCGGGACAGGGGGACAGCCCCAGCATTTT. The rearrangement links TRBV14 to TRBJ1-5; 11 bases match TRBD1. In germline, CDR1 is SGHDN, CDR2 FVKESK. J was trimmed by 7 bases and V by 4 bases; bases with no gene match: 3. The CDR3 is 14 amino acids.

V is TRBV7-2 and J is TRBJ2-5; TRBD2 is a possible D gene (6 bases). V was clipped by 4 bases and J by 2 bases, with 20 bases between them. This CDR3 has 17 residues. The germline gives CDR1 SGHTA, CDR2 FQGNSA. The DNA for the CDR3 is TGTGCCAGCAGCTCCACGCGCCTTAGCGGAAAACAAGAGACCCAGTACTTC. This encodes CASSSTRLSGKQETQYF.

The DNA for the CDR3 is TGCGCCAGCAGATGGCTCTCGGGAGAGGAGTATATGCAGTATTTT. Its protein is CASRWLSGEEYMQYF. The V and J genes are TRBV5-1 and TRBJ2-3; perhaps TRBD2 as D (6 bases). The CDR3 length is 15 residues. V dropped 5 bases and J dropped 11 bases, with 24 bases sitting between them. CDR1 and CDR2 from the germline V gene are SGHRS and YFSETQ.

This sequence joins TRBV7-2 and TRBJ2-7; TRBD1 is a possible D gene (6 bases). The V end was cut by 3 bases, the J end by 0 bases, with 12 bases between. In germline, CDR1 is SGHTA, CDR2 FQGNSA. CDR3 length: 15 amino acids. CDR3 nucleotide sequence: TGTGCCAGCAGCTTGGACAGACGATTCTCCTACGAGCAGTACTTC. Its protein is CASSLDRRFSYEQYF. Full variable domain (rest looked up from reference TRBV7-2 and TRBJ2-7): GAGVSQSPSNKVTEKGKDVELRCDPISGHTALYWYRQSLGQGLEFLIYFQGNSAPDKSGLPSDRFSAERTGGSVSTLTIQRTQQEDSAVYLCASSLDRRFSYEQYFGPGTRLTVT.

The rearrangement joins TRBV27 to TRBJ2-3; D uncertain. V lost 4 bases and J 3 bases, leaving 2 bases between the germline ends. This CDR3 comprises 11 residues. Germline V gene sequence: CDR1 MNHEY, CDR2 SMNVEV (reference sequence). CDR3 loop: CASSSTDTQYF. CDR3 sequence (DNA): TGTGCCAGCAGTTCTACAGATACGCAGTATTTT.

In its sample, this clone was seen a few times. This chain links TRBV2 with TRBJ2-5; a possible D gene is TRBD2 (5 bases). Trimming left V 7 bases short and J 5 bases short, with 11 bases between. This CDR3 contains 12 residues. Germline loops: CDR1 SNHLY, CDR2 FYNNEI. The CDR3 DNA sequence: TGTGCCAGCACTCTCGGGGTTGAGACCCAGTACTTC. It encodes CASTLGVETQYF.

The chain combines TRBV5-1 with TRBJ2-5, with a tentative D call TRBD2 (6 bases). V lost 0 bases to trimming and J lost 1 base, with 10 bases between them. Looked up from germline, CDR1 is SGHRS and CDR2 is YFSETQ. The CDR3 runs to 15 residues. CDR3 nucleotide sequence: TGCGCCAGCAGCTTGGAGGAGGGACCCCAAGAGACCCAGTACTTC. Translated: CASSLEEGPQETQYF.

The CDR3 protein is CASSFSGHSSYNEQFF. In nucleotides, the CDR3 is TGCGCCAGCAGCTTTAGCGGCCATAGCTCCTACAATGAGCAGTTCTTC. V usage is TRBV5-1 and J usage is TRBJ2-1, with D possibly TRBD2 on 6 matching bases. V was trimmed by 2 bases and J by 0 bases, leaving 12 bases between them. CDR3 length: 16 amino acids. Per the germline V gene, CDR1 is SGHRS and CDR2 is YFSETQ.

This clone was recorded once. V usage is TRBV7-8 and J usage is TRBJ2-7, with 9 bases lining up with TRBD1. Looked up from germline, CDR1 is SGHVS and CDR2 is FQNEAQ. CDR3 size: 16 residues. The J segment lost 2 bases and the V segment lost 3 bases, leaving 8 bases of the junction unmatched. The CDR3 nucleotides are TGTGCCAGCAGCTTCTTCCGGGACAGGGTTCCCTACGAGCAGTACTTC. Translated: CASSFFRDRVPYEQYF.

The J gene is TRBJ2-7, the V gene TRBV6-1, with TRBD1 identical over 8 bases. CDR1 is MNHNS and CDR2 is SASEGT in the germline V gene. The CDR3 is 15 amino acids. Germline trimming cut 7 bases from V and 3 bases from J; bases unmatched to any gene: 11. The CDR3 sequence is CASNPGQGPYYEQYF. Here the CDR3 DNA reads TGTGCCAGCAACCCCGGACAGGGACCCTACTACGAGCAGTACTTC.

This rearrangement joins TRBV19 to TRBJ2-3, with 12 bases aligning to TRBD1. V shed 7 bases and J 3 bases; nucleotides not matched to a gene: 5. The CDR3 is made up of 15 amino acids. The germline CDR1 and CDR2 sequences are LNHDA and SQIVND (reference sequence). This chain's CDR3 is CASKRDRGPTDTQYF. CDR3 DNA: TGTGCCAGTAAAAGGGACAGGGGGCCAACAGATACGCAGTATTTT.

J is TRBJ1-1 and V is TRBV19, with D perhaps TRBD1 (5 bases). V was clipped by 5 bases and J by 1 base, with 8 bases between them. The CDR3 covers 13 residues. Germline V gene lookup returns CDR1 LNHDA and CDR2 SQIVND (reference sequence). The DNA for the CDR3 is TGTGCCAGTAGTGTCGACAGGAACACTGAAGCTTTCTTT. Translated, it gives CASSVDRNTEAFF.